The 5 T cell receptor beta chains in this list originate from one sample, sequenced in a study of cytomegalovirus exposure and HLA in healthy donors. Produced via immunoSEQ multiplex PCR; TCRdb's table is partial and in-frame only. The data show about 170,000 clones, approximately 96% seen once. The source material was PBMCs. Source of these receptors: a woman aged 18-35 years in good health and CMV-seronegative.

This chain connects TRBV7-9 to TRBJ1-1; a possible D gene is TRBD1 (6 bases). The CDR3 runs to 13 residues. V gave up 6 bases and J gave up 5 bases, with 13 bases separating them. Germline values: CDR1 SEHNR, CDR2 FQNEAQ (reference sequence). CDR3 region: CASSLLGGTEAFF. CDR3 nucleotides: TGTGCCAGCAGTTTGCTAGGGGGAACTGAAGCTTTCTTT.

V and J are TRBV19 and TRBJ2-3, with 8 bases identical to TRBD1. This CDR3 is 14 amino acids long. After removal of 4 bases from V and 3 bases from J, the junction contained 3 bases not matched to a gene. The germline CDR1 and CDR2 sequences are LNHDA and SQIVND (reference sequence). The CDR3 protein is CASSKDRETDTQYF. The DNA of the CDR3 is TGTGCCAGTAGTAAGGACAGGGAGACAGATACGCAGTATTTT.

The chain recombines TRBV2 with TRBJ2-5; D is possibly TRBD2 (6 bases). Germline V gene lookup returns CDR1 SNHLY and CDR2 FYNNEI. Trimming took 7 bases from V and 0 from J, leaving 15 bases between them. CDR3 length: 15 amino acids. The CDR3 here is CASTTRGANQETQYF. The CDR3 nucleotides are TGTGCCAGCACGACTAGAGGGGCGAACCAAGAGACCCAGTACTTC.

The J gene is TRBJ2-3, the V gene TRBV18; no definite D call. The CDR3 totals 14 residues. From germline, CDR1 is KGHSH and CDR2 LQKENI. V was trimmed by 0 bases and J by 3 bases, leaving 7 bases between them. This CDR3 reads CASSPPGLTDTQYF. In nucleotides, the CDR3 is TGTGCCAGCTCACCACCGGGCCTAACAGATACGCAGTATTTT.

The rearrangement uses TRBV30 and TRBJ2-7; 7 bases fit TRBD1. This CDR3 region has 14 residues. Germline assignment: CDR1 GTSNPN and CDR2 SVGIG (reference sequence). V shed 0 bases and J 2 bases; nucleotides not matched to a gene: 4. The CDR3 is CAWSVSGQAYEQYF. CDR3 DNA sequence: TGTGCCTGGAGTGTATCAGGACAGGCCTACGAGCAGTACTTC.